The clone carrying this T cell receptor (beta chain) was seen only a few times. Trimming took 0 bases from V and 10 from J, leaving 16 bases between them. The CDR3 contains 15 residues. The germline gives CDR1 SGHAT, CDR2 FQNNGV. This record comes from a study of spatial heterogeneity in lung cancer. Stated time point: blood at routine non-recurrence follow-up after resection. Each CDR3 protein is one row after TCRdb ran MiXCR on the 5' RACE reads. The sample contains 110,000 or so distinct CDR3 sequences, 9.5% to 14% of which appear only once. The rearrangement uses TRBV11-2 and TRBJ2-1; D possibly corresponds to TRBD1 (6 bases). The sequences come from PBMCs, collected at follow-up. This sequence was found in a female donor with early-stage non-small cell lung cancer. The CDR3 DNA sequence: TGTGCCAGCAGCTTAGATCGTGGCAGGGGCAGGGAGCAGTTCTTC. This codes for CASSLDRGRGREQFF.